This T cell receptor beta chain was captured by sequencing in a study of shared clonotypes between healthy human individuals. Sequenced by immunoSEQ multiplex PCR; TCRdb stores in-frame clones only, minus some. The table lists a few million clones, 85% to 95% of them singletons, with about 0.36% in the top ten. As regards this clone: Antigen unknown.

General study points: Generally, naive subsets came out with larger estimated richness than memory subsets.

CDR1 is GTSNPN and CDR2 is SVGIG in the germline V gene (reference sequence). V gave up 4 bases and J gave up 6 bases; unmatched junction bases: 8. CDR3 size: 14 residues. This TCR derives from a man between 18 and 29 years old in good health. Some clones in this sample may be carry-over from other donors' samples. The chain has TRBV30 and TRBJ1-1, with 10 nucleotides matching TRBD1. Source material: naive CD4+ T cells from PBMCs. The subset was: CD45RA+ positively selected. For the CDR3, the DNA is TGTGCCTGGACGGTTGACAGGGGGCTCGCTGAAGCTTTCTTT. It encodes CAWTVDRGLAEAFF.